This TCR beta chain originates from a study of shared clonotypes between healthy human individuals. Overall study: The study enrolled two women and a few men aged 18 to 49.

Only CD45RO-negative cells positively selected for CCR7 counted as naive CD8 cells, so terminally differentiated effector memory CD45RA+ cells were excluded. Study results and limitations: The study sampled only blood, and tissue repertoires likely differ.

A remark on this clone: The target antigen is unknown.

Investigators spread the genomic DNA of each subset evenly over several immunoSEQ plates. The method was immunoSEQ multiplex PCR; TCRdb's version includes in-frame clones alone and lacks a portion of them. The data hold roughly 2.1 million clones, with approximately 94% observed a single time. The sequenced sample was naive CD8+ T cells from PBMCs. The source is a man aged 18 to 35 in good health. Some clones in this sample may be carry-over from other donors' samples.

CDR3 in amino acids: CASSPSGGRGNEQFF. DNA for the CDR3: TGTGCCAGCAGCCCGTCGGGCGGGAGAGGGAATGAGCAGTTCTTC. The chain combines TRBV9 with TRBJ2-1; TRBD2 matches at 7 bases. V lost 4 bases to trimming and J lost 7 bases; unmatched junction nucleotides: 11. CDR1 is SGDLS, CDR2 YYNGEE, per germline. The CDR3 has 15 residues.